What follows are 9 T cell receptor beta chains derived from one specimen sequenced in a study of cytomegalovirus exposure and HLA in healthy donors. The assay was immunoSEQ multiplex PCR, and TCRdb's table has in-frame clones only and misses some. The sample yields 68,000 or so clones, around 92% seen once. Sequencing was performed on PBMCs. All receptors come from a woman younger than 35 in good health and CMV-seronegative.

The chain employs TRBV5-5 and TRBJ1-2, with TRBD1 as a possible D gene (5 bases). Germline V CDR1 and CDR2: SGHKS, YYEKEE (reference sequence). With 4 bases removed from V and 7 bases from J, the gap between germline ends came to 20 bases. The CDR3 loop spans 15 amino acids. The DNA of the CDR3 is TGTGCCAGCAGCCCCGAAGGGGCCGCTTATGCTGGCTACACCTTC. Translated, it gives CASSPEGAAYAGYTF.

The chain is built from TRBV29-1 and TRBJ2-7; D is perhaps TRBD2 (6 bases). CDR1 is SQVTM and CDR2 is ANQGSEA in the germline V gene. V was shortened by 7 bases and J by 3 bases, with 7 bases between the two germline ends. The CDR3 runs to 10 residues. The CDR3 coding sequence is TGCAGCGGGGGGGACTACGAGCAGTACTTC. Its protein is CSGGDYEQYF.

This clone has only a few counts. V usage is TRBV7-8 and J usage is TRBJ2-1, with TRBD2 matching 12 bases. This CDR3 region has 20 residues. Germline V CDR1 and CDR2: SGHVS, FQNEAQ. After removal of 5 bases from V and 4 bases from J, the junction contained 18 bases not matched to a gene. The CDR3 region is CASSIIGIMTSGGRYNEQFF. CDR3 nucleotides: TGTGCCAGCAGCATCATTGGAATCATGACTAGCGGGGGTAGATACAATGAGCAGTTCTTC.

This chain uses TRBV5-1 with TRBJ2-5; 11 nucleotides align to TRBD2. The CDR3 runs to 16 residues. The ends lost 7 bases at V and 5 bases at J; junction bases unmatched: 13. The germline V gene encodes CDR1 SGHRS and CDR2 YFSETQ. CDR3 in DNA: TGCGCCAGCGCAAGACCAGGGACTAGCGGTGGGGAGACCCAGTACTTC. This encodes CASARPGTSGGETQYF.

The chain couples TRBV25-1 to TRBJ2-3, with 7 bases that match TRBD2. CDR1 is MGHDK and CDR2 is SYGVNS in the germline V gene. This CDR3 has 16 residues. V was clipped by 4 bases and J by 2 bases; unmatched bases: 9. DNA for the CDR3: TGTGCCAGCAGTGCTTCCGGGGGGATAACCACAGATACGCAGTATTTT. This gives the protein CASSASGGITTDTQYF.

The chain recombines TRBV7-9 with TRBJ2-3; 7 positions match TRBD2. This CDR3 spans 13 amino acids. V shed 1 base, J shed 10 bases, and the junction held 5 bases outside the gene matches. The germline V gene has CDR1 SEHNR and CDR2 FQNEAQ (reference sequence). Here the CDR3 DNA reads TGTGCCAGCAGCTTAGAAGGGGCGGGAGCGCAGTATTTT. It is translated as CASSLEGAGAQYF.

This sequence joins TRBV7-2 and TRBJ1-6, with 7 bases aligning to TRBD1. The CDR3 consists of 15 residues. Losses at the gene ends were 5 bases for V and 6 bases for J; bases not matched to a gene: 7. Per the germline V gene, CDR1 is SGHTA and CDR2 is FQGNSA. The DNA of the CDR3 is TGTGCCAGCAGCCCGACAGGGTTTGGTAATTCACCCCTCCACTTT. Its protein is CASSPTGFGNSPLHF.

The chain joins TRBV5-4 to TRBJ2-7; D is unclear. The CDR3 has 14 amino acids. Germline lookup yields CDR1 SGHNT and CDR2 YYREEE (reference sequence). V lost 0 bases and J lost 6, with 13 bases in between. DNA for the CDR3: TGTGCCAGCAGCTTGGCCTTGGGCCAAGCCGAGCAGTACTTC. It yields the protein CASSLALGQAEQYF.

V usage is TRBV15 and J usage is TRBJ2-2; maybe TRBD1 (6 bases). The CDR3 is made up of 16 amino acids. From germline, CDR1 is LNHNV and CDR2 YYDKDF (reference sequence). With 6 bases removed from V and 2 bases from J, the gap between germline ends came to 16 bases. CDR3 loop: CATRRRQGINTGELFF. Here the CDR3 DNA reads TGTGCCACCAGACGACGTCAGGGGATAAACACCGGGGAGCTGTTTTTT.